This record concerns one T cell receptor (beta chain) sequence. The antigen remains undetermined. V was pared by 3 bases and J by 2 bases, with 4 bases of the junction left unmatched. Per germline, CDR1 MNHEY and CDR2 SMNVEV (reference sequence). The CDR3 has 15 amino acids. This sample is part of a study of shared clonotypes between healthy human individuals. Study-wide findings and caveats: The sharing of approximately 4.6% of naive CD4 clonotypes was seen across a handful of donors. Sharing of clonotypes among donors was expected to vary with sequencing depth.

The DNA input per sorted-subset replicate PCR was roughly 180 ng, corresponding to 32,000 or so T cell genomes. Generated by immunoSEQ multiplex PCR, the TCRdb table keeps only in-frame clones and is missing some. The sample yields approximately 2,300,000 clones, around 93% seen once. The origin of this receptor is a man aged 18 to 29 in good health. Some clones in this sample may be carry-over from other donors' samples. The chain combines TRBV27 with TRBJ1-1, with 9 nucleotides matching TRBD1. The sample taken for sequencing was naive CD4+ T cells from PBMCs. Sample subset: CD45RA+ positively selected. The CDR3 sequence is CASSFGTGSNTEAFF. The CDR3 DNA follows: TGTGCCAGCAGTTTCGGGACAGGGTCAAACACTGAAGCTTTCTTT.